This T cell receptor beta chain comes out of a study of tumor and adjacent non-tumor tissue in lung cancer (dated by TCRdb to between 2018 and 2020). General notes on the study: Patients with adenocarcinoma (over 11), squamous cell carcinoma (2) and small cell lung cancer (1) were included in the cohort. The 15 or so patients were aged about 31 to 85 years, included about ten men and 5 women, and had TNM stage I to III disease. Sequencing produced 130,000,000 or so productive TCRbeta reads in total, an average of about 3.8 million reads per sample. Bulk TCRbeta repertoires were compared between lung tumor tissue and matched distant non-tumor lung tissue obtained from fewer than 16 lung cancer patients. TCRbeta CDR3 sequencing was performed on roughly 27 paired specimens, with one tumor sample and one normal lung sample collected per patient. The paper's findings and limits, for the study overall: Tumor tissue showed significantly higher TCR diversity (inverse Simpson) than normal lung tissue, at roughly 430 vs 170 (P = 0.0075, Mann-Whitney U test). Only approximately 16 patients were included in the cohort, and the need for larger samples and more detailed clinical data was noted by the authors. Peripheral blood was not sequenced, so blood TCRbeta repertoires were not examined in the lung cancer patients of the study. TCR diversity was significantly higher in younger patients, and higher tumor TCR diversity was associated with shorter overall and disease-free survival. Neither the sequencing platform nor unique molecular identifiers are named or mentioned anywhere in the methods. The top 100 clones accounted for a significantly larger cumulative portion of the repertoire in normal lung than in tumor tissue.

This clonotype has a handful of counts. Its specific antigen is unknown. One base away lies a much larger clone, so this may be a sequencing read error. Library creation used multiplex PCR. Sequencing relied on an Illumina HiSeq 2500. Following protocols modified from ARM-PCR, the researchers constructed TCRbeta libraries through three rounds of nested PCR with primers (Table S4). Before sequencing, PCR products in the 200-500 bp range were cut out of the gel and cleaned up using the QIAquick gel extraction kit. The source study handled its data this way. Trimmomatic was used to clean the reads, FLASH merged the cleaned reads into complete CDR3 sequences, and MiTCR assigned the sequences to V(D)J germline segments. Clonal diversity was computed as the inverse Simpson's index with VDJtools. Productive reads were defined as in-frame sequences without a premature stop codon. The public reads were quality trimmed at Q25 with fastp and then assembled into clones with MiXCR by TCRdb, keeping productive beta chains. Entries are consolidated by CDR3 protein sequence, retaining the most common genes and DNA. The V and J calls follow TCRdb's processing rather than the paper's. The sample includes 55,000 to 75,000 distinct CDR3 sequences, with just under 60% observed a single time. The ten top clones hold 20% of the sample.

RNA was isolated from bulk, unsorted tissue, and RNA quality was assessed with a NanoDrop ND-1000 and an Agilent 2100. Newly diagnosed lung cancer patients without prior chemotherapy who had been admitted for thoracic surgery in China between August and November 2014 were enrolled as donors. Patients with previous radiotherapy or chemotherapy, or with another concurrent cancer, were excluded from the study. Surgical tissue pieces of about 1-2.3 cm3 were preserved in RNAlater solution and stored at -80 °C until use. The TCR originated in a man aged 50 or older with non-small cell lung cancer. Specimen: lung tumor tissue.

The nucleotide sequence is given as TGTGCCCACCTCTCCTCTGGGGTCAACGTCCTGACTTTC. This sequence encodes CAHLSSGVNVLTF. The chain links TRBV30 with TRBJ2-6; the D gene cannot be resolved reliably. Spanning cysteine to phenylalanine, the CDR3 consists of 13 amino acids. Just CDR3 DNA is preserved here, 39 bases in frame from base 1. Via the germline V gene (reference sequence), CDR1 is GTSNPN and CDR2 SVGIG.